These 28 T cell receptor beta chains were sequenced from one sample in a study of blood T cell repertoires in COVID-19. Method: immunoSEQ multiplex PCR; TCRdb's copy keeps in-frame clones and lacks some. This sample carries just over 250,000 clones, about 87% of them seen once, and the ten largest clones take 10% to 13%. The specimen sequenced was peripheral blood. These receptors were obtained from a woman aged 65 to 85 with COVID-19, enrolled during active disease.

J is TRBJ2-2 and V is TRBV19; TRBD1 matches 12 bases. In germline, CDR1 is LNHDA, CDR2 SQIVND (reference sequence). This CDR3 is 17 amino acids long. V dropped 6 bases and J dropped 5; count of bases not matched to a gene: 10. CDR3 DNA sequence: TGTGCCAGTAGCCCTGGGACAGGGGGCGCAAAAACCGGGGAGCTGTTTTTT. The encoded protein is CASSPGTGGAKTGELFF.

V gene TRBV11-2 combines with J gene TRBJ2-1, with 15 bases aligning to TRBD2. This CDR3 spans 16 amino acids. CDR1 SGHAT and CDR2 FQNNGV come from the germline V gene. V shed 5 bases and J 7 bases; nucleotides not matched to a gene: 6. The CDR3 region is CASSITGTSGRNEQFF. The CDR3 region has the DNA TGTGCCAGCAGCATAACTGGGACTAGCGGGAGGAATGAGCAGTTCTTC.

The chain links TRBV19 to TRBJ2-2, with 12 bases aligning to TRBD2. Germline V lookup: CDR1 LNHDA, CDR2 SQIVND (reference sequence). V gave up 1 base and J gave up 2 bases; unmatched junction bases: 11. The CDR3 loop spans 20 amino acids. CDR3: CASSIGLAGDDRLNTGELFF. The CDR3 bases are TGTGCCAGTAGTATAGGACTAGCGGGAGATGACAGGTTAAACACCGGGGAGCTGTTTTTT.

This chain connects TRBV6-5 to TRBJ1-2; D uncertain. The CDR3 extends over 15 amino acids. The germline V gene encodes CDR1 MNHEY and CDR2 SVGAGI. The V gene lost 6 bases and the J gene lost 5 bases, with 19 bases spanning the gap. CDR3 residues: CASSQSRRVGYGYTF. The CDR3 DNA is TGTGCCAGCAGCCAGAGCAGGAGGGTAGGGTATGGCTACACCTTC.

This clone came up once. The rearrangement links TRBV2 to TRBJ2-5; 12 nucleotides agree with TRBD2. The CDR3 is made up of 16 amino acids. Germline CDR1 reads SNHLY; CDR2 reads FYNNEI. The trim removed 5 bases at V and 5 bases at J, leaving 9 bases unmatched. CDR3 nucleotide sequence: TGTGCCAGCAGTCTGCTAGCGGGAGGGCCTCGGGAGACCCAGTACTTC. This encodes CASSLLAGGPRETQYF.

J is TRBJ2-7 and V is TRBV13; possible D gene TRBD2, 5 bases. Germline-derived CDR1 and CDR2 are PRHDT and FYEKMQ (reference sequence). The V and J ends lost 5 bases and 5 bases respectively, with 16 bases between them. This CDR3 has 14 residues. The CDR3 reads CASSRRRISDEQYF. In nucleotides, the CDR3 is TGTGCCAGCAGCCGACGGAGGATAAGCGACGAGCAGTACTTC.

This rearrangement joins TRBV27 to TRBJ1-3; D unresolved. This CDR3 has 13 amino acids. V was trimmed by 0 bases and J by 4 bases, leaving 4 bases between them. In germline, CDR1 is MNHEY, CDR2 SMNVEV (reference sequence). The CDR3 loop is CASSLSTGNTIYF. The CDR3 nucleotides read TGTGCCAGCAGTTTATCGACAGGAAACACCATATATTTT.

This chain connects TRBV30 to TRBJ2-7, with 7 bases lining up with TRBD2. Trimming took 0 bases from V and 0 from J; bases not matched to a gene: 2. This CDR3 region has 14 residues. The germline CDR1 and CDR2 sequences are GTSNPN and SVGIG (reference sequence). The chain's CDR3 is CAWSVGTTSYEQYF. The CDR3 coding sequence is TGTGCCTGGAGTGTAGGGACTACCTCCTACGAGCAGTACTTC.

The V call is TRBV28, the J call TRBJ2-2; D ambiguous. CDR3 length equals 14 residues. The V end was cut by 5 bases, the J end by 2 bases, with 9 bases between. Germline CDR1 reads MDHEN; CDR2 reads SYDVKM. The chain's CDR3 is CASSRRLNTGELFF. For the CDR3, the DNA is TGTGCCAGCAGTCGTAGACTCAACACCGGGGAGCTGTTTTTT.

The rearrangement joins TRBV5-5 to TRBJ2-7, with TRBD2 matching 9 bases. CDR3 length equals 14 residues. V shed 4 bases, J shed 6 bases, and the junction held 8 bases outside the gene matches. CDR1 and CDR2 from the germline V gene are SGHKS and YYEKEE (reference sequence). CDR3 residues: CASSELAGLAEQYF. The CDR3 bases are TGTGCCAGCAGCGAACTAGCGGGTTTAGCCGAGCAGTACTTC.

The CDR3 reads CASSPSYEQYF. CDR3 coding DNA: TGTGCCAGCAGCCCGTCCTACGAGCAGTACTTC. The chain couples TRBV11-3 to TRBJ2-7; D gene ambiguous. CDR1 and CDR2 from the germline V gene are SGHNT and YENEEA. V was trimmed by 5 bases and J by 1 base, leaving 3 bases between them. This CDR3 has 11 amino acids.

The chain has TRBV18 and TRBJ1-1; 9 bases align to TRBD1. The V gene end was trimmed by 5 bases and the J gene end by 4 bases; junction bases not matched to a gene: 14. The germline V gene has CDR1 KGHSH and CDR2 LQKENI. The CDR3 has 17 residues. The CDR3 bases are TGTGCCAGCTCATCCAATTCTGGGACAGGGTCTAGCACTGAAGCTTTCTTT. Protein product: CASSSNSGTGSSTEAFF.

The CDR3 nucleotides are TGTGCCAGCAGCCCCCTTAGGGGGAGGGTCTACGAGCAGTACTTC. Translation: CASSPLRGRVYEQYF. The chain recombines TRBV6-6 with TRBJ2-7, with a weak D call TRBD2 (7 bases). V gave up 6 bases and J gave up 3 bases, with 18 bases separating them. CDR1 is MNHNY and CDR2 is SVGAGI in the germline V gene (reference sequence). CDR3 length equals 15 residues.

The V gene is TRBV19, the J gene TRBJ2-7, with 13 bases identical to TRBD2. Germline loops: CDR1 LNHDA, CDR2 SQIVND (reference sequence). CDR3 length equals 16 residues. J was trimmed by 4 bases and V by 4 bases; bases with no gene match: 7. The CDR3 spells CASSTSRTSGSYEQYF. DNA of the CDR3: TGTGCCAGTAGTACAAGTCGGACTAGCGGGAGTTACGAGCAGTACTTC.

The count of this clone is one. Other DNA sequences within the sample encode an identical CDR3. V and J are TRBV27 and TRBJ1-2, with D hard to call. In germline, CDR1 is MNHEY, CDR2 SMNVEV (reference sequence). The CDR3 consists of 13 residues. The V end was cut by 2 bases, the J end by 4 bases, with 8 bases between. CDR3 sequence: CASSLRGSYGYTF. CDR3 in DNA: TGTGCCAGCAGTTTACGCGGTAGCTATGGCTACACCTTC.

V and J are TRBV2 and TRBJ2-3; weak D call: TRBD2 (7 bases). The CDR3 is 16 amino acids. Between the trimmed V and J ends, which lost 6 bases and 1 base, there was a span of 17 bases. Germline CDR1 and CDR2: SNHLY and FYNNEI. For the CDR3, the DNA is TGTGCCAGCAGCCCGATGGGGGGGGGCGGCACAGATACGCAGTATTTT. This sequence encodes CASSPMGGGGTDTQYF.

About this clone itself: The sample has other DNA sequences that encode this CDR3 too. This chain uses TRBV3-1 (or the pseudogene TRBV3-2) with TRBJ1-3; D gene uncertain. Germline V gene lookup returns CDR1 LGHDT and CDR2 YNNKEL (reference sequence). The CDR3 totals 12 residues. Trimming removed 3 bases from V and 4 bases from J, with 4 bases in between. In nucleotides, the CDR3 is TGTGCCAGCAGCCAGCAGGGAAACACCATATATTTT. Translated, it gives CASSQQGNTIYF.

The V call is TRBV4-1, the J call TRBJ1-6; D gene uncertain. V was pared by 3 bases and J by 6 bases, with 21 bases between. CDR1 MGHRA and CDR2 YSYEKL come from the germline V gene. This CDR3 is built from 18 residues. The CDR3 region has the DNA TGCGCCAGCAGCCATCAACCCAAATTCCCGAGTTTTAATTCACCCCTCCACTTT. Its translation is CASSHQPKFPSFNSPLHF.

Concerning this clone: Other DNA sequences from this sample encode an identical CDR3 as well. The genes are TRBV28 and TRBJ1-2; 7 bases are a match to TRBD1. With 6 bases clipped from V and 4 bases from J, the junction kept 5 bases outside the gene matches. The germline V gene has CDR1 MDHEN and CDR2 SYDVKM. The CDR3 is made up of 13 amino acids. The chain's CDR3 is CASRLQGSYGYTF. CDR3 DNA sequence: TGTGCCAGCAGGCTACAGGGGAGCTATGGCTACACCTTC.

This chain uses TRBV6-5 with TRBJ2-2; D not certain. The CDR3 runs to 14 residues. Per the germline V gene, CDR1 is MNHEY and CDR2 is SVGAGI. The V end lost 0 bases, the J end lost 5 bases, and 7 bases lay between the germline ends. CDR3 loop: CASSYSGRTGELFF. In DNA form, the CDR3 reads TGTGCCAGCAGTTACTCGGGCAGGACCGGGGAGCTGTTTTTT.

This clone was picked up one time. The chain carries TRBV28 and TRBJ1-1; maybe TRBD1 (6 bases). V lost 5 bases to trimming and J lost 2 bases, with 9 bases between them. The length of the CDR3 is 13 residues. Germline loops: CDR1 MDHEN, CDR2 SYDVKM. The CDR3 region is CASSNRVNTEAFF. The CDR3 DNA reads TGTGCCAGCAGTAACAGGGTTAACACTGAAGCTTTCTTT.

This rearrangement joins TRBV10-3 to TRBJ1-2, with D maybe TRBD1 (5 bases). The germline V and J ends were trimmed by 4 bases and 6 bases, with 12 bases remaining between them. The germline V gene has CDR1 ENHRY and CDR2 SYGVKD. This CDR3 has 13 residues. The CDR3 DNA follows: TGTGCCATCAGTGCTGGACAACGCGATGGCTACACCTTC. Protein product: CAISAGQRDGYTF.

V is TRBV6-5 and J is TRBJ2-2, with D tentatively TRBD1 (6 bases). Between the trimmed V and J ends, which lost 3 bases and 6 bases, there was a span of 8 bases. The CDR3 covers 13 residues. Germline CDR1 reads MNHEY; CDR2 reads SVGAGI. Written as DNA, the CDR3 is TGTGCCAGCAGTTATCCAGGGGCCGGGGAGCTGTTTTTT. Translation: CASSYPGAGELFF.

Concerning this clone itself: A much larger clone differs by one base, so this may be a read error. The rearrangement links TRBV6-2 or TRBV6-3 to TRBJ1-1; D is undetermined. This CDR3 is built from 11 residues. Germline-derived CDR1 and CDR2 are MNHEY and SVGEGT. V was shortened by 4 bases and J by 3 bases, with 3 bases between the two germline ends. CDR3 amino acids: CASSSYTEAFF. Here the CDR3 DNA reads TGTGCCAGCAGTTCCTACACTGAAGCTTTCTTT.

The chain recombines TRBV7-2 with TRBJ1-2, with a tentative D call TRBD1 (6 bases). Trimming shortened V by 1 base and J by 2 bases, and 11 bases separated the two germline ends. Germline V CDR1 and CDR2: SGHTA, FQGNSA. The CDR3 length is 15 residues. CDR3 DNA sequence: TGTGCCAGCAGCTTAGATCGGGGGGGCAACTATGGCTACACCTTC. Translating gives CASSLDRGGNYGYTF.

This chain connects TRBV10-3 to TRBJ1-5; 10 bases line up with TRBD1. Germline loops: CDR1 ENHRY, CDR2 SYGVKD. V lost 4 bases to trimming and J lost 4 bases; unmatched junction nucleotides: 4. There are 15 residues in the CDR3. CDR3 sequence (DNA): TGTGCCATCAGTGGACAGGGGGCGCAGAATCAGCCCCAGCATTTT. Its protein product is CAISGQGAQNQPQHF.

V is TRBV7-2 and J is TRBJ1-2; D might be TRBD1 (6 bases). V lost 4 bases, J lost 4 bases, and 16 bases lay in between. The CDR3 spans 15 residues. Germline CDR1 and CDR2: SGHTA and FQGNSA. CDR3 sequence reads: CASSSTGLPGYGYTF. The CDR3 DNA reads TGTGCCAGCAGCTCGACAGGACTCCCTGGCTATGGCTACACCTTC.

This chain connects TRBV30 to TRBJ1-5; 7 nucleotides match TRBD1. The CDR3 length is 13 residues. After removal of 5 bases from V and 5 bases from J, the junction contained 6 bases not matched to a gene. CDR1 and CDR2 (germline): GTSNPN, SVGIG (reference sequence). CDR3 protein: CAWAGTEYQPQHF. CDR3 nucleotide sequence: TGTGCCTGGGCCGGGACAGAGTATCAGCCCCAGCATTTT.